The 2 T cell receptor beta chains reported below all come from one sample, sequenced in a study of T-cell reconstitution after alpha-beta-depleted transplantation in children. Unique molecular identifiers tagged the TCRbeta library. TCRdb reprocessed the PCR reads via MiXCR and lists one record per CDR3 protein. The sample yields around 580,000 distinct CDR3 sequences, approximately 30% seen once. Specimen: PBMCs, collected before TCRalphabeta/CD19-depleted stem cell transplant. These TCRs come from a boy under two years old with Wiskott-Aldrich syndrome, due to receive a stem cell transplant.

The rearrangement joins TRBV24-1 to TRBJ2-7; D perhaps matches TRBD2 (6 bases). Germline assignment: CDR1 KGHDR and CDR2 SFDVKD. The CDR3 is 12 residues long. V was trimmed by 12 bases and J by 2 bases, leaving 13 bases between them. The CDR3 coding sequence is TGTGCCCCCCGGGACTTTCCCTACGAGCAGTACTTC. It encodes CAPRDFPYEQYF.

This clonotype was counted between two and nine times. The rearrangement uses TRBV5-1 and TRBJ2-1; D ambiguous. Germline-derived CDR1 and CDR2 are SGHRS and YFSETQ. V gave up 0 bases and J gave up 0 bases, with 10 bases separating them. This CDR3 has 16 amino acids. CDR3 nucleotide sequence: TGCGCCAGCAGCTTGGGACTTGCAGACTCCTACAATGAGCAGTTCTTC. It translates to CASSLGLADSYNEQFF.